One sample yielded the 13 T cell receptor beta chains listed below, sequenced in a study of blood T cell repertoires in COVID-19. Sequenced by immunoSEQ multiplex PCR; TCRdb stores in-frame clones only, minus some. The sample lists around 260,000 clones; approximately 85% were seen once. Sequenced sample: peripheral blood. These receptors originate from a human donor with COVID-19, enrolled during active disease. The donor label of this sample is uncertain.

The V gene is TRBV28, the J gene TRBJ2-1; TRBD1 is a possible D gene (6 bases). The CDR3 is made up of 15 amino acids. Trimming took 4 bases from V and 7 from J, leaving 17 bases between them. The V gene's germline CDR1 is MDHEN and CDR2 SYDVKM. The CDR3 spells CASSSGRTEPNEQFF. The CDR3 nucleotides are TGTGCCAGCAGTTCCGGGCGGACAGAACCGAATGAGCAGTTCTTC.

In regard to this clone: The junction does not match germline at one end; this may be a read error. This sequence joins TRBV5-1 and TRBJ2-2; TRBD1 aligns across 11 bases. The CDR3 is 15 residues long. Per the germline V gene, CDR1 is SGHRS and CDR2 is YFSETQ. CDR3 amino acids: CASSLGQGGTGELFF. CDR3 nucleotide sequence: TGCGCCAGCAGTTTGGGACAGGGGGGCACCGGGGAGCTGTTTTTT.

The J gene is TRBJ2-1, the V gene TRBV18; 10 bases match TRBD1. In germline, CDR1 is KGHSH, CDR2 LQKENI. The CDR3 is 16 residues long. V lost 2 bases to trimming and J lost 5 bases; unmatched junction nucleotides: 6. The CDR3 loop is CASSPRTGGTNNEQFF. The DNA for the CDR3 is TGTGCCAGCTCACCAAGGACAGGGGGTACCAACAATGAGCAGTTCTTC.

The chain employs TRBV24-1 and TRBJ2-1, with TRBD2 identical over 10 bases. V shed 3 bases and J 7 bases; nucleotides not matched to a gene: 2. From germline, CDR1 is KGHDR and CDR2 SFDVKD. The CDR3 length is 14 residues. CDR3 amino acids: CATSDLAGANEQFF. The CDR3 bases are TGTGCCACCAGTGATCTAGCGGGAGCTAATGAGCAGTTCTTC.

The rearrangement joins TRBV7-8 to TRBJ2-1, with TRBD2 as a possible D gene (5 bases). CDR3 size: 15 residues. Trimming left V 2 bases short and J 2 bases short, with 10 bases between. Germline V gives CDR1 SGHVS, CDR2 FQNEAQ. The DNA for the CDR3 is TGTGCCAGCAGCTTAAAGCGGTTCGCCTACAATGAGCAGTTCTTC. It codes for CASSLKRFAYNEQFF.

This clone has only a few counts. This chain joins TRBV9 and TRBJ1-6; TRBD1 matches 8 bases. The CDR3 consists of 14 residues. CDR1 is SGDLS and CDR2 is YYNGEE in the germline V gene. The J segment lost 10 bases and the V segment lost 1 base, leaving 4 bases of the junction unmatched. DNA of the CDR3: TGTGCCAGCAGCGTACAGGGGGCCGAATCACCCCTCCACTTT. As protein: CASSVQGAESPLHF.

This chain connects TRBV7-9 to TRBJ2-7, with 12 bases matching TRBD2. Germline V gene lookup returns CDR1 SEHNR and CDR2 FQNEAQ (reference sequence). With 5 bases clipped from V and 4 bases from J, the junction kept 6 bases outside the gene matches. The CDR3 is 15 amino acids. CDR3 in amino acids: CASSTWTSGIYEQYF. The CDR3, as DNA: TGTGCCAGCAGCACCTGGACTAGCGGGATATACGAGCAGTACTTC. The full variable domain, completed using reference TRBV7-9 and TRBJ2-7, is DTGVSQNPRHKITKRGQNVTFRCDPISEHNRLYWYRQTLGQGPEFLTYFQNEAQLEKSRLLSDRFSAERPKGSFSTLEIQRTEQGDSAMYLCASSTWTSGIYEQYFGPGTRLTVT.

This clone was observed a handful of times. The chain couples TRBV30 to TRBJ1-2; TRBD1 agrees at 8 bases. Trimming cost V 2 bases and J 6 bases; bases outside gene matches: 8. Germline CDR1 GTSNPN, CDR2 SVGIG (reference sequence). The CDR3 is 14 amino acids. As DNA, the CDR3 is TGTGCCTGGAGTCGTGGACAGGGTCATGATGGCTACACCTTC. Protein product: CAWSRGQGHDGYTF. Looking up the rest from reference TRBV30 and TRBJ1-2 gives the full variable domain: SQTIHQWPATLVQPVGSPLSLECTVEGTSNPNLYWYRQAAGRGLQLLFYSVGIGQISSEVPQNLSASRPQDRQFILSSKKLLLSDSGFYLCAWSRGQGHDGYTFGSGTRLTVV.

The V and J genes are TRBV4-3 and TRBJ2-5; D call uncertain. The CDR3 sequence is 15 residues long. CDR1 LGHNA and CDR2 YSLEER come from the germline V gene. V was trimmed by 4 bases and J by 1 base, leaving 13 bases between them. In nucleotides, the CDR3 is TGCGCCAGCAGCCCCCACGGTTACCCCCAAGAGACCCAGTACTTC. Translating it yields CASSPHGYPQETQYF.

The chain carries TRBV29-1 and TRBJ1-2; 10 bases align to TRBD1. V lost 3 bases, J lost 8 bases, and 9 bases stayed unmatched. The CDR3 length is 14 residues. Germline CDR1 and CDR2: SQVTM and ANQGSEA. In nucleotides, the CDR3 is TGCAGCGTTGAGATGGGACAGGGGACGGGAGGCTACACCTTC. As protein: CSVEMGQGTGGYTF.

The CDR3 bases are TGTGCCAGCAGCTTACAGGGGGGAGGCAGTGAAGCTTTCTTT. This encodes CASSLQGGGSEAFF. The V call is TRBV11-2, the J call TRBJ1-1, with 7 positions matching TRBD1. The CDR3 loop spans 14 amino acids. In germline, CDR1 is SGHAT, CDR2 FQNNGV. Trimming at V came to 2 bases and at J to 7 bases, leaving 7 bases not matched to a gene.

The rearrangement links TRBV6-5 to TRBJ1-4; D might be TRBD1 (5 bases). The V and J ends lost 7 bases and 7 bases respectively, with 13 bases between them. This CDR3 region has 13 residues. Germline CDR1 MNHEY, CDR2 SVGAGI. The CDR3 region is CASKTGGREKLFF. CDR3 DNA sequence: TGTGCCAGCAAAACGGGGGGACGTGAAAAACTGTTTTTT.

This clone was recorded once. The chain combines TRBV7-3 with TRBJ2-1; maybe TRBD1 (6 bases). Germline CDR1 and CDR2: SGHTA and FQGTGA. Trimming removed 5 bases at V and 1 base at J, with 12 bases between. The CDR3 contains 15 residues. The CDR3, as DNA: TGTGCCAGCAGCCCACTTAGGGGGTCCTACAATGAGCAGTTCTTC. Translated, it gives CASSPLRGSYNEQFF.